One and the same sample provided the 14 T cell receptor beta chains below, sequenced in a study of blood T cell repertoires in COVID-19. The method was immunoSEQ multiplex PCR; TCRdb's version includes in-frame clones alone and lacks a portion of them. The data hold approximately 170,000 clones, with 90% observed a single time. Sequenced input: peripheral blood. The receptors were sampled from a man between 60 and 70 years old with active or convalescent COVID-19.

This sequence joins TRBV12-3 or TRBV12-4 and TRBJ2-7; D ambiguous. CDR3 length equals 12 residues. V was clipped by 6 bases and J by 7 bases, with 13 bases between them. DNA of the CDR3: TGTGCCAGCAGCCTACGCCATATAGAGCAGTACTTC. Residues: CASSLRHIEQYF.

The chain employs TRBV2 and TRBJ2-1; 7 positions match TRBD2. Per germline, CDR1 SNHLY and CDR2 FYNNEI. The CDR3 spans 15 residues. V shed 0 bases, J shed 6 bases, and the junction held 5 bases outside the gene matches. The CDR3 loop is CASSEAGGPFNEQFF. The CDR3 DNA follows: TGTGCCAGCAGTGAAGCGGGAGGGCCGTTCAATGAGCAGTTCTTC.

This chain connects TRBV6-2 or TRBV6-3 to TRBJ2-5; no firm D call. The ends were cut back, 4 bases at V and 4 bases at J, with 4 bases in the middle. This CDR3 is 11 amino acids long. The germline V gene has CDR1 MNHEY and CDR2 SVGEGT. CDR3 DNA sequence: TGTGCCAGCAGTTTGGCAGAGACCCAGTACTTC. This gives the protein CASSLAETQYF.

The V call is TRBV18, the J call TRBJ2-7; weak D call: TRBD1 (6 bases). The CDR3 has 16 residues. Per germline, CDR1 KGHSH and CDR2 LQKENI. Trimming stripped 2 bases from V and 0 bases from J, with 14 bases between. The CDR3 spells CASSPTGSSSSYEQYF. The CDR3 nucleotides read TGTGCCAGCTCACCAACAGGGTCCTCGAGCTCCTACGAGCAGTACTTC. Using reference TRBV18 and TRBJ2-7 for the parts outside the CDR3, the full variable domain is NAGVMQNPRHLVRRRGQEARLRCSPMKGHSHVYWYRQLPEEGLKFMVYLQKENIIDESGMPKERFSAEFPKEGPSILRIQQVVRGDSAAYFCASSPTGSSSSYEQYFGPGTRLTVT.

This sequence joins TRBV7-8 and TRBJ1-3, with 9 bases aligning to TRBD1. With V trimmed by 5 bases and J by 2 bases, 7 bases remained unmatched. The germline V gene encodes CDR1 SGHVS and CDR2 FQNEAQ. This CDR3 region has 16 residues. The CDR3 sequence: CASSLRDRATGNTIYF. The CDR3 DNA reads TGTGCCAGCAGCCTTCGGGACAGGGCGACTGGAAACACCATATATTTT. The full variable domain, rest sourced from reference TRBV7-8 and TRBJ1-3, is GAGVSQSPRYKVAKRGQDVALRCDPISGHVSLFWYQQALGQGPEFLTYFQNEAQLDKSGLPSDRFFAERPEGSVSTLKIQRTQQEDSAVYLCASSLRDRATGNTIYFGEGSWLTVV.

DNA of the CDR3: TGCGCCAGCAGCTTTGGACAGGGAGTACAAGAGACCCAGTACTTC. This gives the protein CASSFGQGVQETQYF. The chain carries TRBV5-1 and TRBJ2-5, with 8 positions matching TRBD1. The germline V gene has CDR1 SGHRS and CDR2 YFSETQ. CDR3 length: 15 amino acids. Germline trimming cut 2 bases from V and 2 bases from J; bases unmatched to any gene: 5.

The chain combines TRBV19 with TRBJ1-1; D may be TRBD1 (6 bases). Germline V gene data show CDR1 as LNHDA and CDR2 as SQIVND (reference sequence). This CDR3 is built from 16 residues. The germline V and J ends were trimmed by 5 bases and 0 bases, with 16 bases remaining between them. The CDR3, as DNA: TGTGCCAGTAGTCCACACGGACAGCCCCTGAACACTGAAGCTTTCTTT. It encodes CASSPHGQPLNTEAFF.

The chain has TRBV6-5 and TRBJ1-6, with 11 positions matching TRBD1. V shed 6 bases and J 8 bases; nucleotides not matched to a gene: 6. This CDR3 contains 15 residues. Germline V gives CDR1 MNHEY, CDR2 SVGAGI. The CDR3: CASSAGTGGYSPLHF. CDR3 nucleotide sequence: TGTGCCAGCAGCGCCGGGACAGGGGGATATTCACCCCTCCACTTT.

The chain recombines TRBV5-1 with TRBJ1-1; 7 bases match TRBD1. Germline lookup yields CDR1 SGHRS and CDR2 YFSETQ. After removal of 4 bases from V and 1 base from J, the junction contained 4 bases not matched to a gene. The CDR3 runs 14 residues. DNA for the CDR3: TGCGCCAGCAGCCCCGGACAGGCGAACACTGAAGCTTTCTTT. Translating gives CASSPGQANTEAFF.

In this sample, this clone turned up a few times. The chain combines TRBV6-5 with TRBJ1-3, with D possibly TRBD1 on 5 matching bases. The CDR3 is 15 amino acids. The germline V gene has CDR1 MNHEY and CDR2 SVGAGI. V was clipped by 6 bases and J by 0 bases, with 12 bases between them. For the CDR3, the DNA is TGTGCCAGCAGACGGGACTCCAACTCTGGAAACACCATATATTTT. Its protein is CASRRDSNSGNTIYF.

The DNA for the CDR3 is TGTGCCAGCAGCTTGGAATGGCTAGGTTCGGAAGCTTTCTTT. The encoded protein is CASSLEWLGSEAFF. The J gene is TRBJ1-1, the V gene TRBV5-4; no clear D. The CDR3 contains 14 residues. The V end was cut by 0 bases, the J end by 8 bases, with 14 bases between. Germline-derived CDR1 and CDR2 are SGHNT and YYREEE (reference sequence).

This sequence joins TRBV27 and TRBJ2-2; 7 bases agree with TRBD1. V lost 6 bases to trimming and J lost 1 base; unmatched junction nucleotides: 2. Germline V gene lookup returns CDR1 MNHEY and CDR2 SMNVEV (reference sequence). The CDR3 is 14 residues long. The CDR3 region has the DNA TGTGCCAGCAGAGACAGGGTGAACACCGGGGAGCTGTTTTTT. This encodes CASRDRVNTGELFF.

The rearrangement uses TRBV13 and TRBJ2-7, with D perhaps TRBD1 (6 bases). From germline, CDR1 is PRHDT and CDR2 FYEKMQ (reference sequence). Trimming pared 5 bases from V and 4 bases from J, leaving 9 bases between. This CDR3 is 12 amino acids long. CDR3 bases: TGTGCCAGCAGCGCACAGGGTTACGAGCAGTACTTC. This gives the protein CASSAQGYEQYF.

The chain joins TRBV5-1 to TRBJ1-1; D is perhaps TRBD1 (6 bases). V dropped 6 bases and J dropped 2 bases, with 17 bases sitting between them. CDR3 length equals 15 residues. Germline values: CDR1 SGHRS, CDR2 YFSETQ. DNA for the CDR3: TGCGCCAGCACCGCAAGTGGACAGCTTAACACTGAAGCTTTCTTT. Translation gives CASTASGQLNTEAFF.